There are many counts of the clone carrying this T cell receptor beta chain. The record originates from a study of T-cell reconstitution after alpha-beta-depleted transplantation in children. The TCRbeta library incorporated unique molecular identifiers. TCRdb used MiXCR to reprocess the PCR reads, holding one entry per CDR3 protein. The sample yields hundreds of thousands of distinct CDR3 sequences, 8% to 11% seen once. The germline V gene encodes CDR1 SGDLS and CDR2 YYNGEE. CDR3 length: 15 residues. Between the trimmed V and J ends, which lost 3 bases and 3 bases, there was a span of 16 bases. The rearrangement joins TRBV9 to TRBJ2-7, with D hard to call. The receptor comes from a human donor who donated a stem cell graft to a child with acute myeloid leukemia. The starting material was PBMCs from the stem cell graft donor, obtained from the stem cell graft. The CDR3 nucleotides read TGTGCCAGCAGCGCCGCCTGGGGTCCGGACTACGAGCAGTACTTC. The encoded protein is CASSAAWGPDYEQYF.